This T cell receptor (beta chain) comes out of a study of early T cells in non-severe SARS-CoV-2 infection. Across the study: Unsorted whole blood bulk RNA was sequenced, with unpaired chains.

Individual cDNA molecules received unique molecular identifiers during library preparation. One entry per CDR3 protein results from TCRdb running MiXCR on the 5' RACE reads. The repertoire consists of tens of thousands of distinct CDR3 sequences, with under 15% occurring once and the leading ten covering roughly 4%. General study results and limits: VDJdb matches were skewed toward anti-spike CD8 T cell responses.

Germline V gene sequence: CDR1 MNHEY, CDR2 SVGEGT. Trimming removed 10 bases at V and 11 bases at J, with 14 bases between. CDR3 length: 11 amino acids. Concerning this clonotype itself: Its target is not known.

V is TRBV6-2 or TRBV6-3 and J is TRBJ2-2, with D possibly matching TRBD1 (6 bases). The TCR comes from an adult who was a healthcare worker with PCR-confirmed SARS-CoV-2 infection or an uninfected control (not recorded which). Sample: whole blood. The CDR3 is CATQGFVELFF. Written as DNA, the CDR3 is TGTGCCACCCAGGGGTTTGTAGAGCTGTTTTTT.